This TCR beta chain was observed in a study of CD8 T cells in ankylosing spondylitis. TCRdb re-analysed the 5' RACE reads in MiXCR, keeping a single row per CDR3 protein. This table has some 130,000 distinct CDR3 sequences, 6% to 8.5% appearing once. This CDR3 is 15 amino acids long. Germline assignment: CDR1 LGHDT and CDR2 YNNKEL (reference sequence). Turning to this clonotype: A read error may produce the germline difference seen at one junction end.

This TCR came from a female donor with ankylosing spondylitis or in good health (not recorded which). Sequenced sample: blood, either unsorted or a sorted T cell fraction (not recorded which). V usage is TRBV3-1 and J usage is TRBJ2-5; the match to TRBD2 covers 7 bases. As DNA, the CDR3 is TGTGCCAGCTGCCAAGATGGGGGGGGTCAGGAGACCCAGTACTTC. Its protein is CASCQDGGGQETQYF.